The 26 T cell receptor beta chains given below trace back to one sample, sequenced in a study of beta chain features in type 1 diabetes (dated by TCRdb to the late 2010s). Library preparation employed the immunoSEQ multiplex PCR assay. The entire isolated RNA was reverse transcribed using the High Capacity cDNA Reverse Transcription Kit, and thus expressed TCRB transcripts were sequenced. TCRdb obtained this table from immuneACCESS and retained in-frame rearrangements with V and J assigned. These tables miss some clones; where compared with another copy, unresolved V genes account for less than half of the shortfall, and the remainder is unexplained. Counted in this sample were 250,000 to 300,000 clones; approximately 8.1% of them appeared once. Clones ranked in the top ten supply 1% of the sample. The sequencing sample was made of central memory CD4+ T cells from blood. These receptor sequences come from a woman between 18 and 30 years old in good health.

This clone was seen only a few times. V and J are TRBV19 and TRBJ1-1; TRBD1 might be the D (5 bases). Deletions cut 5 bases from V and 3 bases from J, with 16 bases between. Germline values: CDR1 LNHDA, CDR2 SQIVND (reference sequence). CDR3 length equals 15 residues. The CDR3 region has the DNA TGTGCCAGTAGTGCGGCAGGGATTCCGGACACTGAAGCTTTCTTT. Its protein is CASSAAGIPDTEAFF.

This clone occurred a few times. CDR3 sequence reads: CASARQGMLSGANVLTF. The CDR3 region has the DNA TGTGCCAGTGCCCGACAGGGAATGCTCTCTGGGGCCAACGTCCTGACTTTC. This rearrangement joins TRBV19 to TRBJ2-6; 7 positions agree with TRBD1. CDR1 is LNHDA and CDR2 is SQIVND in the germline V gene (reference sequence). CDR3 size: 17 residues. J gave up 0 bases and V 8 bases, and 10 bases lay outside the gene matches.

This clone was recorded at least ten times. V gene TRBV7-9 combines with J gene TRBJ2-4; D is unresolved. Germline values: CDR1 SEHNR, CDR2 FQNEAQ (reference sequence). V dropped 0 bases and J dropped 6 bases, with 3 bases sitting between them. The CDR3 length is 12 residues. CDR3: CASSLAGNIQYF. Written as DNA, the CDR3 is TGTGCCAGCAGCTTAGCGGGAAACATTCAGTACTTC.

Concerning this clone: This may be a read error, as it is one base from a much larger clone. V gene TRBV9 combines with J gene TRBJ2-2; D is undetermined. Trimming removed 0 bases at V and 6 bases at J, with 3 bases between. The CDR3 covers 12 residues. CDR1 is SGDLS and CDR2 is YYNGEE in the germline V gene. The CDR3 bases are TGTGCCAGCAGCGTAGTCCCCGGGGAGCTGTTTTTT. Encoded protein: CASSVVPGELFF.

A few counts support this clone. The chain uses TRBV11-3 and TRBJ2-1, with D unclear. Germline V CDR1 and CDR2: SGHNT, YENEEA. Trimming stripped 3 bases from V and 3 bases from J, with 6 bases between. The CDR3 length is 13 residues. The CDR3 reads CASSLNHYNEQFF. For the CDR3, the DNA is TGTGCCAGCAGCTTGAATCACTACAATGAGCAGTTCTTC.

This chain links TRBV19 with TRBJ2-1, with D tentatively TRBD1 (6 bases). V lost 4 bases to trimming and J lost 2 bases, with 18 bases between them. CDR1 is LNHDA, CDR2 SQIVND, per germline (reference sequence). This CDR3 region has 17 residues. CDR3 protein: CASSTLEGQPAYNEQFF. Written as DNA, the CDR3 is TGTGCCAGTAGTACCCTCGAGGGACAACCCGCCTACAATGAGCAGTTCTTC. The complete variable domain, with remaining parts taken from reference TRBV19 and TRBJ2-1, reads DGGITQSPKYLFRKEGQNVTLSCEQNLNHDAMYWYRQDPGQGLRLIYYSQIVNDFQKGDIAEGYSVSREKKESFPLTVTSAQKNPTAFYLCASSTLEGQPAYNEQFFGPGTRLTVL.

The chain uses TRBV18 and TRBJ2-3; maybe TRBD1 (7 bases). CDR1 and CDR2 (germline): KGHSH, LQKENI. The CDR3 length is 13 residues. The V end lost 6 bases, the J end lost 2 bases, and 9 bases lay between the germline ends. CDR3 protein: CASSRGDTDTQYF. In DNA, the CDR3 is TGTGCCAGCTCCAGGGGGGACACAGATACGCAGTATTTT.

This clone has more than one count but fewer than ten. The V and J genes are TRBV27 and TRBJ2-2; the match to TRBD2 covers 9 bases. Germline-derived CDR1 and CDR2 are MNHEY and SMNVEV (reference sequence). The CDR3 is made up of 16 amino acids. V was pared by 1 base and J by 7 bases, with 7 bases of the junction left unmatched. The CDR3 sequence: CASSLWASGAHGELFF. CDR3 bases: TGTGCCAGCAGTTTATGGGCTAGCGGGGCCCACGGGGAGCTGTTTTTT.

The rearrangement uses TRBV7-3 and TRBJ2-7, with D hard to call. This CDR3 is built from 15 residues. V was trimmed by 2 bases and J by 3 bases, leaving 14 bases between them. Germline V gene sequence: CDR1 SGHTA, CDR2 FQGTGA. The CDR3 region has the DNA TGTGCCAGCAGCTTAGATACAACGGACCTCTACGAGCAGTACGTC. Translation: CASSLDTTDLYEQYV.

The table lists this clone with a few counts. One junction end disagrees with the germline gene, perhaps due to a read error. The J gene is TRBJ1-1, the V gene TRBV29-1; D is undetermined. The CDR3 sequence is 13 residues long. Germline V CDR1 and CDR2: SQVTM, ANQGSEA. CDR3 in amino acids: CSVEAPVSPEAFF. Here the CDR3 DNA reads TGCAGCGTCGAAGCCCCAGTAAGCCCAGAAGCTTTCTTT.

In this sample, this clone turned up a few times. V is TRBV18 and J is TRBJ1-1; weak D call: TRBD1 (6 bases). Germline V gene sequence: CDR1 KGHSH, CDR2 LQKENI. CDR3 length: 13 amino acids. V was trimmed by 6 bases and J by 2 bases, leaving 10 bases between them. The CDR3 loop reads CASSPDSNTEAFF. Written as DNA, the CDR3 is TGTGCCAGCTCCCCGGACAGCAACACTGAAGCTTTCTTT.

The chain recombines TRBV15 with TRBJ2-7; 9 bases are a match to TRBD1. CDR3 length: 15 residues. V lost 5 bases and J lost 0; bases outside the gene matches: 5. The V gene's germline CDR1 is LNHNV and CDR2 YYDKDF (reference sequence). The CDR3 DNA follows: TGTGCCACCAGCTCACGACAGGGGGTCTCCTACGAGCAGTACTTC. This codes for CATSSRQGVSYEQYF.

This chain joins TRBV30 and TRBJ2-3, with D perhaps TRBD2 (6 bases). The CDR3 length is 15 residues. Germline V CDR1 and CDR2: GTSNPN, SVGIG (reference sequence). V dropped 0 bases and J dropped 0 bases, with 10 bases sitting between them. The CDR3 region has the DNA TGTGCCTGGAGTGTGGGAGGCCCTAGCACAGATACGCAGTATTTT. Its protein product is CAWSVGGPSTDTQYF.

CDR3 in DNA: TGTGCCAGCAGTTTATCGGGGACAGGGCCCAACGAGCAGTACTTC. Translated, it gives CASSLSGTGPNEQYF. The chain uses TRBV27 and TRBJ2-7, with 9 bases that match TRBD1. Germline V gene data show CDR1 as MNHEY and CDR2 as SMNVEV (reference sequence). With 0 bases clipped from V and 5 bases from J, the junction kept 5 bases outside the gene matches. The CDR3 totals 15 residues.

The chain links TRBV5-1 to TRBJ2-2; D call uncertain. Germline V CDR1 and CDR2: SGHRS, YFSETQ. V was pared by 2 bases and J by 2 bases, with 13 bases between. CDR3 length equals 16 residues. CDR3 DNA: TGCGCCAGCAGCTTCGGGCTAGGTATAAACACCGGGGAGCTGTTTTTT. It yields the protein CASSFGLGINTGELFF.

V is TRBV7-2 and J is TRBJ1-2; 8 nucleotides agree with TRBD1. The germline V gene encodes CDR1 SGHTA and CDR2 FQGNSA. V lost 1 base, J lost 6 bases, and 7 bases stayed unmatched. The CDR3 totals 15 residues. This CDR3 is CASSLDGRGRDGYTF. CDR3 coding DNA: TGTGCCAGCAGCTTAGACGGCAGGGGGCGCGATGGCTACACCTTC.

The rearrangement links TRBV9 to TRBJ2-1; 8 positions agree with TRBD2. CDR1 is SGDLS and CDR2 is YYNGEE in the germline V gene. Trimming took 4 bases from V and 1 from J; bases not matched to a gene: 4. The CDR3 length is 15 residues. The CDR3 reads CASSPSGGSYNEQFF. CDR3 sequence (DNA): TGTGCCAGCAGCCCATCGGGGGGGTCCTACAATGAGCAGTTCTTC.

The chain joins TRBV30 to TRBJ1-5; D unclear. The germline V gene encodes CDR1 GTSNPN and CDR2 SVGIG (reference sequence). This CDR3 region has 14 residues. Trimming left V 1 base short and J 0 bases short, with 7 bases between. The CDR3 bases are TGTGCCTGGAGTGGGGGTCTTAGCAATCAGCCCCAGCATTTT. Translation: CAWSGGLSNQPQHF.

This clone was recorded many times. In nucleotides, the CDR3 is TGTGCCTGGAGTGTCCGGGAGCAGTTCTTC. This gives the protein CAWSVREQFF. V usage is TRBV30 and J usage is TRBJ2-1; D gene unclear. Germline V gene sequence: CDR1 GTSNPN, CDR2 SVGIG (reference sequence). Trimming pared 0 bases from V and 10 bases from J, leaving 4 bases between. This CDR3 has 10 residues.

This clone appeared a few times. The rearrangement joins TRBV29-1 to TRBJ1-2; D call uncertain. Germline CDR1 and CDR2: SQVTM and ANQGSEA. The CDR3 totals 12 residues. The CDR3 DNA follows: TGCATGGGTGGGGAAAGTAACTATGGCTACACCTTC. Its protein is CMGGESNYGYTF.

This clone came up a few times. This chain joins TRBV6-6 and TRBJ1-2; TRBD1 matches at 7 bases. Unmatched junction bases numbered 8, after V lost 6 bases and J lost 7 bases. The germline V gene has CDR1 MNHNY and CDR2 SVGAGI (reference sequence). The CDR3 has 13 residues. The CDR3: CASRSDRVGGYTF. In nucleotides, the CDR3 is TGTGCCAGCAGATCAGACAGGGTGGGTGGCTACACCTTC.

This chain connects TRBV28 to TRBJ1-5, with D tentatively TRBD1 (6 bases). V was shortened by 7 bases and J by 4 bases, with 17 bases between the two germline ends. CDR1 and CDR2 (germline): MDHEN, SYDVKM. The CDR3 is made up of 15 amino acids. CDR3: CASKGPWQGNQPQHF. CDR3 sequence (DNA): TGTGCCAGCAAAGGGCCCTGGCAGGGGAATCAGCCCCAGCATTTT.

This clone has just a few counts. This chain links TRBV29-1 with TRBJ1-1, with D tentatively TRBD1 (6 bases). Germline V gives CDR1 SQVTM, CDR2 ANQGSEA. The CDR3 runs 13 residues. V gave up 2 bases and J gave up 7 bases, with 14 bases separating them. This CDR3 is CSVERPVRGEAFF. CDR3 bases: TGCAGCGTTGAAAGGCCCGTCAGGGGTGAAGCTTTCTTT. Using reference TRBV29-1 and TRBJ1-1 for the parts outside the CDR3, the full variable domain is SAVISQKPSRDICQRGTSLTIQCQVDSQVTMMFWYRQQPGQSLTLIATANQGSEATYESGFVIDKFPISRPNLTFSTLTVSNMSPEDSSIYLCSVERPVRGEAFFGQGTRLTVV.

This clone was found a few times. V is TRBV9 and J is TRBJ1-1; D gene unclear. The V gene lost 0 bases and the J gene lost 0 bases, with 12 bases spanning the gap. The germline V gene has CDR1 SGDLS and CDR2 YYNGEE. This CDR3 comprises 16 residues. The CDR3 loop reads CASSVAPGHLNTEAFF. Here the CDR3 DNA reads TGTGCCAGCAGCGTAGCCCCGGGCCACCTGAACACTGAAGCTTTCTTT.

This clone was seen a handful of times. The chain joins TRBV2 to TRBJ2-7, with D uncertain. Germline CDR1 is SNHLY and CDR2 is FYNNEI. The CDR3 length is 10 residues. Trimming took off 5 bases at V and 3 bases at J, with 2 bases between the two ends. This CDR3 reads CASSRYEQYF. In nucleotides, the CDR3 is TGTGCCAGCAGTCGCTACGAGCAGTACTTC.

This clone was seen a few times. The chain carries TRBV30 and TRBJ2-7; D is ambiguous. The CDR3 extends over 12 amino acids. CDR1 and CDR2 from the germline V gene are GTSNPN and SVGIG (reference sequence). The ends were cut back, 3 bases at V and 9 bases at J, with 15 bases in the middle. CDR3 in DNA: TGTGCCTGGAGCGTCCCCCAGGCCCGGCAGTACTTC. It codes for CAWSVPQARQYF.